These T cell receptor beta chains were read from a single sample in a study of T cell responses to AZD1222 COVID-19 vaccine. Generated by immunoSEQ multiplex PCR, the TCRdb table keeps only in-frame clones and is missing some. The sample consists of tens of thousands of clones, more than 75% of them appearing once. The sequences come from peripheral blood, collected on day 0 of AZD1222 vaccination. These receptors originate from an adult in good health. CDR3s include the opening cysteine and the closing phenylalanine or tryptophan.

V,J,CDR3
TRBV6-5,TRBJ1-2,CASSSDPEDSFYGYTF
TRBV25-1,TRBJ1-2,CASSEYSGGYGYTF
TRBV6-1,TRBJ1-4,CASSEGQGNEKLFF
TRBV5-1,TRBJ1-2,CASSAVPGANYGYTF
TRBV5-6,TRBJ2-4,CASSYGVLAKNIQYF
TRBV6-6,TRBJ2-5,CASFSYLGETQYF
TRBV30,TRBJ2-7,CAWSMGGDPYF
TRBV7-2,TRBJ2-7,CASAGHREQYF
TRBV7-2,TRBJ1-2,CASSLDGTRGYTF
TRBV9,TRBJ2-3,CASSVYGVTDTQYF
TRBV3-1/TRBV3-2,TRBJ1-5,CASSQDSDIWSQPQHF
TRBV5-1,TRBJ2-7,CASSLEETGSYEQYF
TRBV29-1,TRBJ2-3,CSVRIHYTDTQYF
TRBV30,TRBJ2-3,CAWSRSGGVRTDTQYF
TRBV11-2,TRBJ1-6,CASSLGQVHNSPLHF
TRBV7-9,TRBJ2-7,CASSFSGVFYEQYF
TRBV7-2,TRBJ2-1,CASSLTGGRNEQFF
TRBV6-1,TRBJ1-2,CASSEMGQGANYGYTF
TRBV5-4,TRBJ1-2,CASSLVPGQGDSTRF
TRBV18,TRBJ2-1,CASSRSGTGGANEQFF